One sample yielded the 32 T cell receptor beta chains listed below, sequenced in a study of siplizumab effects on memory and regulatory T cells. Here immunoSEQ multiplex PCR was the method, and the copy in TCRdb shows in-frame clones only, minus some. In the table there are 110,000 or so clones, around 93% of which are singletons. Sequencing was done on a sample of non-Treg CD4+ T cells sorted from blood. The receptors derive from a human donor in good health.

The sample holds one count of this clone. This chain connects TRBV28 to TRBJ2-3; TRBD1 might be the D (6 bases). The germline CDR1 and CDR2 sequences are MDHEN and SYDVKM. Trimming left V 3 bases short and J 1 base short, with 8 bases between. CDR3 length equals 14 residues. CDR3 amino acids: CASSFPGGTDTQYF. The DNA for the CDR3 is TGTGCCAGCAGTTTCCCAGGGGGCACAGATACGCAGTATTTT.

CDR3 amino acids: CASRPGWEGTEAFF. The CDR3 coding sequence is TGTGCCAGCAGACCGGGGTGGGAGGGCACTGAAGCTTTCTTT. J is TRBJ1-1 and V is TRBV28, with no clear D. The V and J ends lost 6 bases and 4 bases respectively, with 15 bases between them. Per germline, CDR1 MDHEN and CDR2 SYDVKM. The CDR3 sequence is 14 residues long.

The rearrangement joins TRBV9 to TRBJ2-2; 7 bases are a match to TRBD1. This CDR3 region has 15 residues. Germline CDR1 reads SGDLS; CDR2 reads YYNGEE. V trimming: 3 bases; J trimming: 3 bases; junction bases outside the gene matches: 5. CDR3 region: CASSAIQGYTGELFF. CDR3 coding DNA: TGTGCCAGCAGCGCAATACAGGGGTACACCGGGGAGCTGTTTTTT.

V and J are TRBV10-3 and TRBJ1-1, with no clear D. The CDR3 is 13 residues long. V was cut by 3 bases and J by 3 bases, with 8 bases left in between. CDR1 ENHRY and CDR2 SYGVKD come from the germline V gene. The CDR3 reads CAISEGTYTEAFF. The CDR3, as DNA: TGTGCCATCAGTGAAGGTACCTACACTGAAGCTTTCTTT.

This chain joins TRBV2 and TRBJ2-2; D is perhaps TRBD1 (5 bases). Germline CDR1 reads SNHLY; CDR2 reads FYNNEI. Deletions cut 5 bases from V and 5 bases from J, with 9 bases between. CDR3 size: 13 residues. The CDR3 bases are TGTGCCAGCAGTCTACAGGAAACCGGGGAGCTGTTTTTT. This sequence encodes CASSLQETGELFF.

CDR3 coding DNA: TGCAGCGTTGCGGTCCGGCCCCATGGCACAGATACGCAGTATTTT. It yields the protein CSVAVRPHGTDTQYF. This sequence joins TRBV29-1 and TRBJ2-3, with no clear D. The CDR3 loop spans 15 amino acids. In germline, CDR1 is SQVTM, CDR2 ANQGSEA. Trimming pared 4 bases from V and 1 base from J, leaving 15 bases between.

In its sample, this clone was seen once. The chain uses TRBV11-1 and TRBJ2-7; maybe TRBD1 (6 bases). Germline V gene lookup returns CDR1 SGHAT and CDR2 FQDESV (reference sequence). The length of the CDR3 is 14 residues. Trimming cost V 3 bases and J 3 bases, with 12 bases left between them. The CDR3 sequence: CASSFFVGGYEQYF. In DNA, the CDR3 is TGTGCCAGCAGCTTTTTTGTAGGGGGCTACGAGCAGTACTTC. Supplemented by reference TRBV11-1 and TRBJ2-7, the full variable domain reads EAEVAQSPRYKITEKSQAVAFWCDPISGHATLYWYRQILGQGPELLVQFQDESVVDDSQLPKDRFSAERLKGVDSTLKIQPAELGDSAMYLCASSFFVGGYEQYFGPGTRLTVT.

The V call is TRBV29-1, the J call TRBJ1-5, with D hard to call. The V gene's germline CDR1 is SQVTM and CDR2 ANQGSEA. This CDR3 contains 8 residues. V lost 5 bases, J lost 16 bases, and 9 bases lay in between. CDR3 nucleotide sequence: TGCAGCGTTCTCCCCCCCCATTTT. Translating gives CSVLPPHF.

The chain has TRBV5-4 and TRBJ2-1; either TRBD1 or TRBD2 may fit D (5 bases each). CDR1 and CDR2 (germline): SGHNT, YYREEE (reference sequence). With 0 bases removed from V and 6 bases from J, the gap between germline ends came to 10 bases. The CDR3 has 14 amino acids. The CDR3 DNA sequence: TGTGCCAGCAGCTTGGACCGGGACCGCAATGAGCAGTTCTTC. It yields the protein CASSLDRDRNEQFF. The entire variable domain, with the rest obtained from reference TRBV5-4 and TRBJ2-1, is as follows: ETGVTQSPTHLIKTRGQQVTLRCSSQSGHNTVSWYQQALGQGPQFIFQYYREEENGRGNFPPRFSGLQFPNYSSELNVNALELDDSALYLCASSLDRDRNEQFFGPGTRLTVL.

J is TRBJ2-5 and V is TRBV5-6, with TRBD2 as a possible D gene (5 bases). The CDR3 totals 17 residues. The germline V and J ends were trimmed by 1 base and 4 bases, with 20 bases remaining between them. Germline lookup yields CDR1 SGHDT and CDR2 YYEEEE. The CDR3 DNA follows: TGTGCCAGCAGCTTGCTTTCCCAACTGGGGAGTGGAGAGACCCAGTACTTC. Protein product: CASSLLSQLGSGETQYF.

V usage is TRBV27 and J usage is TRBJ1-6; 9 bases match TRBD1. Germline assignment: CDR1 MNHEY and CDR2 SMNVEV (reference sequence). V lost 8 bases to trimming and J lost 9 bases; unmatched junction nucleotides: 11. The CDR3 covers 15 residues. In nucleotides, the CDR3 is TGTGCCAGCCGACCCGGGACAGGGAGGATTTCACCCCTCCACTTT. This gives the protein CASRPGTGRISPLHF.

The sample holds one count of this clone. The chain couples TRBV4-2 to TRBJ1-4; D is possibly TRBD1 (6 bases). Per germline, CDR1 LGHNA and CDR2 YNFKEQ. Trimming left V 0 bases short and J 4 bases short, with 9 bases between. This CDR3 contains 15 residues. The CDR3 bases are TGTGCCAGCAGCCAAGAGACAGGTCATAATGAAAAACTGTTTTTT. Its protein is CASSQETGHNEKLFF.

The V gene is TRBV5-6, the J gene TRBJ2-4, with D possibly TRBD2 on 5 matching bases. The CDR3 sequence is 13 residues long. Per germline, CDR1 SGHDT and CDR2 YYEEEE. V shed 1 base and J shed 6 bases, with 8 bases lying between them. CDR3 in DNA: TGTGCCAGCAGCTTGAGGGAGACAAACATTCAGTACTTC. It is translated as CASSLRETNIQYF.

The chain links TRBV7-9 to TRBJ2-3; D might be TRBD2 (6 bases). Trimming took off 5 bases at V and 2 bases at J, with 17 bases between the two ends. CDR1 and CDR2 (germline): SEHNR, FQNEAQ (reference sequence). CDR3 size: 16 residues. CDR3: CASSLPRDSPTDTQYF. In nucleotides, the CDR3 is TGTGCCAGCAGCCTACCCCGGGACTCCCCCACAGATACGCAGTATTTT.

V is TRBV6-5 and J is TRBJ2-7, with 7 nucleotides matching TRBD1. J gave up 1 base and V 6 bases, and 6 bases lay outside the gene matches. Germline CDR1 is MNHEY and CDR2 is SVGAGI. CDR3 length equals 14 residues. The CDR3 protein is CASRPRDRSYEQYF. The DNA for the CDR3 is TGTGCCAGCAGACCTAGGGACAGATCCTACGAGCAGTACTTC.

The J gene is TRBJ2-5, the V gene TRBV18; maybe TRBD2 (5 bases). The CDR3 is 14 amino acids. Trimming removed 0 bases from V and 1 base from J, with 6 bases in between. Germline values: CDR1 KGHSH, CDR2 LQKENI. The CDR3 protein is CASSPPGIQETQYF. DNA of the CDR3: TGTGCCAGCTCACCACCCGGGATCCAAGAGACCCAGTACTTC.

The rearrangement uses TRBV11-2 and TRBJ2-1, with 8 bases aligning to TRBD2. This CDR3 is built from 19 residues. Per the germline V gene, CDR1 is SGHAT and CDR2 is FQNNGV. With 10 bases clipped from V and 0 bases from J, the junction kept 20 bases outside the gene matches. CDR3 bases: TGTGCCATTCGGGGGGGCAGGGGCCTAGCGGATAGCTCCTACAATGAGCAGTTCTTC. It specifies CAIRGGRGLADSSYNEQFF.

This CDR3 reads CASSPAVGELFF. The CDR3 DNA sequence: TGTGCCAGTTCGCCCGCAGTCGGGGAGCTGTTTTTT. V is TRBV27 and J is TRBJ2-2; D is unresolved. The CDR3 loop spans 12 amino acids. The V end was cut by 9 bases, the J end by 7 bases, with 12 bases between. The germline CDR1 and CDR2 sequences are MNHEY and SMNVEV (reference sequence).

The V and J genes are TRBV7-2 and TRBJ1-1; D not resolved. Trimming stripped 2 bases from V and 7 bases from J, with 11 bases between. CDR1 is SGHTA and CDR2 is FQGNSA in the germline V gene. This CDR3 contains 13 residues. The CDR3 DNA is TGTGCCAGCAGCTTATGGTCGCGGGATGAAGCTTTCTTT. This encodes CASSLWSRDEAFF.

The CDR3 nucleotides are TGTGCCAGCAGCCCCGGCAGTAGCAATCAGCCCCAGCATTTT. Translation: CASSPGSSNQPQHF. The V and J genes are TRBV7-8 and TRBJ1-5; no clear D. Germline CDR1 and CDR2: SGHVS and FQNEAQ. V lost 5 bases and J 0 bases, leaving 8 bases between the germline ends. This CDR3 contains 14 residues. Full variable domain (remainder filled in from reference TRBV7-8 and TRBJ1-5): GAGVSQSPRYKVAKRGQDVALRCDPISGHVSLFWYQQALGQGPEFLTYFQNEAQLDKSGLPSDRFFAERPEGSVSTLKIQRTQQEDSAVYLCASSPGSSNQPQHFGDGTRLSIL.

This clone was counted once. The chain uses TRBV9 and TRBJ2-3; the D is unclear. V shed 2 bases and J shed 0 bases, with 13 bases lying between them. This CDR3 contains 16 residues. Germline V gives CDR1 SGDLS, CDR2 YYNGEE. This chain's CDR3 is CASSVKGGLSTDTQYF. The CDR3 nucleotides are TGTGCCAGCAGCGTCAAAGGCGGCTTGAGCACAGATACGCAGTATTTT.

This sequence joins TRBV5-5 and TRBJ2-5; D is ambiguous. The CDR3 is made up of 11 amino acids. Trimming took off 2 bases at V and 12 bases at J, with 11 bases between the two ends. Germline V CDR1 and CDR2: SGHKS, YYEKEE (reference sequence). The DNA of the CDR3 is TGTGCCAGCAGCTTCGCCGCTGTTGAGTACTTC. It yields the protein CASSFAAVEYF.

The rearrangement links TRBV6-5 to TRBJ1-4; perhaps TRBD1 as D (5 bases). The germline V gene encodes CDR1 MNHEY and CDR2 SVGAGI. V shed 0 bases and J shed 6 bases, with 11 bases lying between them. The CDR3 has 15 amino acids. The CDR3 loop reads CASSYSTQGYEKLFF. CDR3 bases: TGTGCCAGCAGTTACTCGACCCAGGGTTATGAAAAACTGTTTTTT.

CDR3: CASSPLDWRRNTEAFF. For the CDR3, the DNA is TGTGCCAGCAGCCCATTAGATTGGAGGCGAAATACTGAAGCTTTCTTT. V and J are TRBV14 and TRBJ1-1; D is undetermined. Trimming removed 4 bases at V and 5 bases at J, with 20 bases between. The length of the CDR3 is 16 residues. Germline assignment: CDR1 SGHDN and CDR2 FVKESK.

This clone appeared a single time. The rearrangement joins TRBV7-9 to TRBJ1-2, with D possibly being TRBD1 (5 bases). Trimming shortened V by 1 base and J by 7 bases, and 10 bases separated the two germline ends. The CDR3 contains 13 residues. CDR1 is SEHNR, CDR2 FQNEAQ, per germline (reference sequence). The CDR3 loop is CASSLEQGRGYTF. CDR3 in DNA: TGTGCCAGCAGCTTAGAGCAGGGTCGTGGCTACACCTTC.

This clone appeared a single time. The chain combines TRBV5-1 with TRBJ2-7; tentatively, D is TRBD1 (5 bases). Trimming left V 2 bases short and J 6 bases short, with 12 bases between. This CDR3 is 13 amino acids long. Germline CDR1 and CDR2: SGHRS and YFSETQ. Here the CDR3 reads CASSLGREFEQYF. The CDR3 DNA sequence: TGCGCCAGCAGCTTAGGCAGGGAATTCGAGCAGTACTTC.

This sequence joins TRBV12-5 and TRBJ2-1; 12 positions match TRBD2. The trim removed 6 bases at V and 3 bases at J, leaving 3 bases unmatched. From germline, CDR1 is LGHNT and CDR2 FRNRAP. The CDR3 extends over 15 amino acids. CDR3 sequence: CASGLAGGLYNEQFF. Here the CDR3 DNA reads TGTGCTAGTGGACTAGCGGGGGGACTCTACAATGAGCAGTTCTTC.

The V gene is TRBV19, the J gene TRBJ1-5; tentatively, D is TRBD1 (6 bases). The CDR3 extends over 14 amino acids. V lost 6 bases, J lost 4 bases, and 13 bases lay in between. Germline values: CDR1 LNHDA, CDR2 SQIVND (reference sequence). CDR3: CASRKTGGNQPQHF. The CDR3 coding sequence is TGTGCCAGTAGGAAGACAGGAGGGAATCAGCCCCAGCATTTT.

As to this clone: The same CDR3 also results from other DNA sequences found in this sample. This chain links TRBV30 with TRBJ1-1; maybe TRBD1 (5 bases). CDR3 length equals 12 residues. The V end lost 4 bases, the J end lost 5 bases, and 11 bases lay between the germline ends. The V gene's germline CDR1 is GTSNPN and CDR2 SVGIG (reference sequence). The CDR3 here is CAWMRRETEAFF. The CDR3 coding sequence is TGTGCCTGGATGCGCAGGGAAACTGAAGCTTTCTTT.

The chain recombines TRBV28 with TRBJ2-2, with D maybe TRBD1 (6 bases). The CDR3 extends over 14 amino acids. CDR1 is MDHEN and CDR2 is SYDVKM in the germline V gene. V dropped 3 bases and J dropped 3 bases, with 8 bases sitting between them. CDR3 nucleotides: TGTGCCAGCAGTTTGGCAGGGGACACCGGGGAGCTGTTTTTT. Its translation is CASSLAGDTGELFF.

This chain connects TRBV18 to TRBJ1-1; tentatively, D is TRBD1 (5 bases). The CDR3 contains 15 residues. Germline V lookup: CDR1 KGHSH, CDR2 LQKENI. V shed 1 base and J shed 2 bases, with 11 bases lying between them. CDR3 nucleotide sequence: TGTGCCAGCTCACCACGAAGGGGCACCAACACTGAAGCTTTCTTT. Protein product: CASSPRRGTNTEAFF.

The chain is built from TRBV19 and TRBJ2-7; the match to TRBD1 covers 9 bases. The CDR3 contains 14 residues. The germline V gene encodes CDR1 LNHDA and CDR2 SQIVND (reference sequence). V shed 7 bases and J 3 bases; nucleotides not matched to a gene: 7. CDR3 coding DNA: TGTGCCAGTACCCCGGGACAGGGATACTACGAGCAGTACTTC. Protein product: CASTPGQGYYEQYF.